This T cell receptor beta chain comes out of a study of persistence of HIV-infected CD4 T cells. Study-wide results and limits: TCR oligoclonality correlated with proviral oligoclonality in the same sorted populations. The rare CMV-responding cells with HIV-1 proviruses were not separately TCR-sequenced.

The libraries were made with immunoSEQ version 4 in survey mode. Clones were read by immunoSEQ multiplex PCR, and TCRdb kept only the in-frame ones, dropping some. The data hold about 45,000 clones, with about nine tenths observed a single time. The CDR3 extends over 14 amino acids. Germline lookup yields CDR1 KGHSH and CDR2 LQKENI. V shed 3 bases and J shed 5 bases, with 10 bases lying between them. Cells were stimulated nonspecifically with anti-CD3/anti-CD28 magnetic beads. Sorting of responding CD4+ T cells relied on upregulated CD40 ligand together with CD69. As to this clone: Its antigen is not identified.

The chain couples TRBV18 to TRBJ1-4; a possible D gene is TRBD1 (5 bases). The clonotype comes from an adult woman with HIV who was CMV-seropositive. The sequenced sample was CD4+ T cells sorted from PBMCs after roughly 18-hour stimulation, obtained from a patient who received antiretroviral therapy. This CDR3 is CASSPGTLNEKLFF. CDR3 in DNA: TGTGCCAGCTCACCTGGGACCTTAAATGAAAAACTGTTTTTT. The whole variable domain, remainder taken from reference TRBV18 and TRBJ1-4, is NAGVMQNPRHLVRRRGQEARLRCSPMKGHSHVYWYRQLPEEGLKFMVYLQKENIIDESGMPKERFSAEFPKEGPSILRIQQVVRGDSAAYFCASSPGTLNEKLFFGSGTQLSVL.